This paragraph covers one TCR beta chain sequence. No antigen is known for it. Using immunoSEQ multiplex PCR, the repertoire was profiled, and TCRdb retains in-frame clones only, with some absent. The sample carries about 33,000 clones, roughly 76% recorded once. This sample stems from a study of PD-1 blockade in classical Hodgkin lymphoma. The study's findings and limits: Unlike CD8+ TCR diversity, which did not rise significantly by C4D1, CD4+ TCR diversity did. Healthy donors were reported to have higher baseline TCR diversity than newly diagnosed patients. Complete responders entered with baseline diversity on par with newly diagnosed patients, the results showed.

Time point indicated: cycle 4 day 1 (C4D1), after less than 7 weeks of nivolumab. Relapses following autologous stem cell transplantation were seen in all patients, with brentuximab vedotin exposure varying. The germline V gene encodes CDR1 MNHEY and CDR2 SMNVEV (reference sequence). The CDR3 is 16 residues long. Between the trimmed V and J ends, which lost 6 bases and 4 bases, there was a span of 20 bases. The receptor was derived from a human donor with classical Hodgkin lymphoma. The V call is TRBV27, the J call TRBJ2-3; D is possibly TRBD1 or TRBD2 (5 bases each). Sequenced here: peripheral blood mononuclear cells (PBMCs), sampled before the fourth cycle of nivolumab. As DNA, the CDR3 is TGTGCCAGCAGCGAATCCTACGGGGCATTATCAGATACGCAGTATTTT. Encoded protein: CASSESYGALSDTQYF.